This passage covers 31 T cell receptor beta chains from one sample sequenced in a study of blood T cell repertoires in COVID-19. Assay used: immunoSEQ multiplex PCR; TCRdb lists only in-frame clones, some missing. The profile covers under 350,000 clones, with around nine tenths appearing a single time and roughly 1.3% taken by the ten largest. The material sequenced was peripheral blood. The receptors originated from a man between 70 and 80 years old with acute or convalescent COVID-19.

The chain uses TRBV2 and TRBJ2-5; 9 bases are a match to TRBD1. The germline V gene has CDR1 SNHLY and CDR2 FYNNEI. This CDR3 is built from 14 residues. V dropped 5 bases and J dropped 2; count of bases not matched to a gene: 3. Here the CDR3 DNA reads TGTGCCAGCAGTTCCGACAGGGGGCAAGAGACCCAGTACTTC. It translates to CASSSDRGQETQYF.

The rearrangement uses TRBV5-1 and TRBJ1-2, with 7 bases matching TRBD1. This CDR3 comprises 13 residues. The germline V gene encodes CDR1 SGHRS and CDR2 YFSETQ. V was pared by 3 bases and J by 5 bases, with 4 bases of the junction left unmatched. The CDR3 here is CASSSGTVYGYTF. The DNA for the CDR3 is TGCGCCAGCAGCTCCGGGACAGTATATGGCTACACCTTC.

CDR3 bases: TGCAGTGCTAGACGGCAGGGGGAGCAGTTCTTC. Translating gives CSARRQGEQFF. The chain couples TRBV20-1 to TRBJ2-1; TRBD1 is a possible D gene (6 bases). The CDR3 length is 11 residues. Trimming removed 2 bases from V and 10 bases from J, with 9 bases in between. Germline assignment: CDR1 DFQATT and CDR2 SNEGSKA (reference sequence).

The chain combines TRBV11-3 with TRBJ2-3; 14 bases align to TRBD2. CDR1 is SGHNT, CDR2 YENEEA, per germline. V shed 5 bases, J shed 5 bases, and the junction held 3 bases outside the gene matches. The CDR3 extends over 15 amino acids. CDR3 protein: CASSRTSGRQDTQYF. CDR3 in DNA: TGTGCCAGCAGCCGGACTAGCGGGAGGCAAGATACGCAGTATTTT.

V gene TRBV6-5 combines with J gene TRBJ1-4; 8 bases align to TRBD1. Germline V gene lookup returns CDR1 MNHEY and CDR2 SVGAGI. V lost 6 bases, J lost 8 bases, and 8 bases stayed unmatched. The CDR3 runs to 14 residues. CDR3 loop: CASRPDRGMEKLFF. The CDR3 region has the DNA TGTGCCAGCAGACCAGACAGGGGAATGGAAAAACTGTTTTTT.

This clone was found a few times. CDR3 DNA sequence: TGTGCCAGCAGTGAAAGTCGAGGGCTCCAGCAGCCCCAGCATTTT. It specifies CASSESRGLQQPQHF. The chain is built from TRBV2 and TRBJ1-5; D ambiguous. Germline-derived CDR1 and CDR2 are SNHLY and FYNNEI. The ends were cut back, 2 bases at V and 7 bases at J, with 15 bases in the middle. This CDR3 is built from 15 residues.

This clone was detected only once. The chain links TRBV7-2 to TRBJ1-6; a possible D gene is TRBD1 (5 bases). Deletions cut 5 bases from V and 6 bases from J, with 14 bases between. The CDR3 sequence is 15 residues long. The V gene's germline CDR1 is SGHTA and CDR2 FQGNSA. The DNA for the CDR3 is TGTGCCAGCAGCCACGAAACAGGAATTAATTCACCCCTCCACTTT. Translation: CASSHETGINSPLHF.

With regard to this clone: Other DNA sequences within the sample encode an identical CDR3. The chain joins TRBV18 to TRBJ2-3, with 8 bases matching TRBD2. The CDR3 runs to 14 residues. Germline CDR1 and CDR2: KGHSH and LQKENI. The J segment lost 3 bases and the V segment lost 6 bases, leaving 5 bases of the junction unmatched. CDR3 nucleotides: TGTGCCAGCTCCCCAGGCGGGGGGACAGATACGCAGTATTTT. Amino acid sequence: CASSPGGGTDTQYF. Combining the CDR3 with reference TRBV18 and TRBJ2-3 gives the whole variable domain NAGVMQNPRHLVRRRGQEARLRCSPMKGHSHVYWYRQLPEEGLKFMVYLQKENIIDESGMPKERFSAEFPKEGPSILRIQQVVRGDSAAYFCASSPGGGTDTQYFGPGTRLTVL.

V and J are TRBV10-1 and TRBJ2-1; 9 bases match TRBD2. Germline V lookup: CDR1 WNHNN, CDR2 SYGVQD (reference sequence). The CDR3 covers 16 residues. V shed 0 bases, J shed 6 bases, and the junction held 6 bases outside the gene matches. CDR3: CASSESSGRLFNEQFF. As DNA, the CDR3 is TGCGCCAGCAGTGAGTCCAGCGGGAGGCTCTTCAATGAGCAGTTCTTC.

This clone has more than one count but fewer than ten. This rearrangement joins TRBV5-3 to TRBJ1-5, with D tentatively TRBD1 (5 bases). TRBV5-3 is noted as an ORF with a role that remains uncertain. The CDR3 covers 15 residues. V was pared by 4 bases and J by 5 bases, with 16 bases between. This chain's CDR3 is CARSRESGGDQPQHF. CDR3 DNA sequence: TGTGCCAGAAGCCGTGAATCGGGAGGGGATCAGCCCCAGCATTTT.

The chain links TRBV10-3 to TRBJ1-1, with D unresolved. Between the trimmed V and J ends, which lost 4 bases and 2 bases, there was a span of 8 bases. The CDR3 runs 13 residues. CDR1 is ENHRY, CDR2 SYGVKD, per germline. The chain's CDR3 is CAISGGVNTEAFF. CDR3 DNA: TGTGCCATCAGTGGCGGGGTTAACACTGAAGCTTTCTTT.

This chain uses TRBV30 with TRBJ2-7; 7 nucleotides agree with TRBD1. The CDR3 is 14 amino acids. The germline gives CDR1 GTSNPN, CDR2 SVGIG (reference sequence). Trimming at V came to 2 bases and at J to 4 bases, leaving 8 bases not matched to a gene. DNA for the CDR3: TGTGCCTGGAGTAGGGCCAGGGGGTCGTACGAGCAGTACTTC. It encodes CAWSRARGSYEQYF.

The chain joins TRBV6-2 or TRBV6-3 to TRBJ1-3; 9 nucleotides align to TRBD1. Germline V gene data show CDR1 as MNHEY and CDR2 as SVGEGT. V gave up 2 bases and J gave up 2 bases; unmatched junction bases: 4. The CDR3 spans 16 residues. The CDR3 is CASSYNGQGPGNTIYF. The CDR3 region has the DNA TGTGCCAGCAGTTACAACGGACAGGGGCCTGGAAACACCATATATTTT.

This clone was observed once. The rearrangement uses TRBV6-5 and TRBJ2-7, with D possibly being TRBD1 (5 bases). V gave up 8 bases and J gave up 4 bases, with 18 bases separating them. Per the germline V gene, CDR1 is MNHEY and CDR2 is SVGAGI. This CDR3 contains 14 residues. The DNA of the CDR3 is TGTGCCAGCCCCCCGTTCCGACAGTCATACGAGCAGTACTTC. Its protein product is CASPPFRQSYEQYF.

The CDR3 region has the DNA TGCAGCGTGCAGGGCGGTAATGAAAAACTGTTTTTT. Residues: CSVQGGNEKLFF. This chain links TRBV29-1 with TRBJ1-4; a possible D gene is TRBD1 (5 bases). CDR3 length equals 12 residues. Trimming removed 6 bases at V and 4 bases at J, with 9 bases between. Germline V gene data show CDR1 as SQVTM and CDR2 as ANQGSEA.

J is TRBJ2-6 and V is TRBV10-3; 8 bases are shared with TRBD1. Germline V gives CDR1 ENHRY, CDR2 SYGVKD. Trimming at V came to 0 bases and at J to 2 bases, leaving 6 bases not matched to a gene. The CDR3 spans 18 residues. CDR3 in amino acids: CAISESQGALAGANVLTF. The DNA of the CDR3 is TGTGCCATCAGTGAGTCCCAGGGGGCGCTAGCTGGGGCCAACGTCCTGACTTTC.

The CDR3 here is CASSKGLAGNEQFF. The CDR3 region has the DNA TGTGCCAGCAGCAAGGGACTAGCGGGCAATGAGCAGTTCTTC. The J gene is TRBJ2-1, the V gene TRBV7-9, with TRBD2 matching 12 bases. V trimming: 5 bases; J trimming: 6 bases; junction bases outside the gene matches: 2. Germline CDR1 SEHNR, CDR2 FQNEAQ (reference sequence). The CDR3 totals 14 residues.

The rearrangement links TRBV2 to TRBJ1-3; a weak D match, TRBD1 (5 bases). The CDR3 loop spans 14 amino acids. V lost 5 bases, J lost 2 bases, and 10 bases lay in between. The germline CDR1 and CDR2 sequences are SNHLY and FYNNEI. The CDR3 region is CASSLTGPGNTIYF. In DNA, the CDR3 is TGTGCCAGCAGTCTAACAGGCCCTGGAAACACCATATATTTT. The variable domain in full, with the rest retrieved from reference TRBV2 and TRBJ1-3, is EPEVTQTPSHQVTQMGQEVILRCVPISNHLYFYWYRQILGQKVEFLVSFYNNEISEKSEIFDDQFSVERPDGSNFTLKIRSTKLEDSAMYFCASSLTGPGNTIYFGEGSWLTVV.

This chain joins TRBV6-2 or TRBV6-3 and TRBJ1-1; D possibly corresponds to TRBD1 (5 bases). V shed 5 bases and J shed 4 bases, with 14 bases lying between them. From germline, CDR1 is MNHEY and CDR2 SVGEGT. The length of the CDR3 is 14 residues. Written as DNA, the CDR3 is TGTGCCAGCAGTGGCCTAGGGGTCGGCACTGAAGCTTTCTTT. This encodes CASSGLGVGTEAFF.

The genes are TRBV27 and TRBJ2-1; the match to TRBD1 covers 10 bases. The CDR3 consists of 15 residues. With V trimmed by 4 bases and J by 1 base, 1 base remained unmatched. The V gene's germline CDR1 is MNHEY and CDR2 SMNVEV (reference sequence). CDR3 protein: CASSSGQGSYNEQFF. The CDR3, as DNA: TGTGCCAGCAGTTCGGGACAGGGGTCCTACAATGAGCAGTTCTTC.

The chain uses TRBV6-2 or TRBV6-3 and TRBJ2-3, with 7 bases lining up with TRBD2. Germline values: CDR1 MNHEY, CDR2 SVGEGT. The CDR3 length is 15 residues. The V gene end was trimmed by 2 bases and the J gene end by 6 bases; junction bases not matched to a gene: 8. The CDR3: CASSYGSGRRDTQYF. CDR3 DNA sequence: TGTGCCAGCAGTTACGGGTCCGGGAGGCGTGATACGCAGTATTTT.

This sequence joins TRBV3-1 (or the pseudogene TRBV3-2) and TRBJ2-2; D is perhaps TRBD2 (6 bases). Trimming removed 1 base from V and 3 bases from J, with 6 bases in between. The CDR3 is 14 amino acids. Germline CDR1 reads LGHDT; CDR2 reads YNNKEL (reference sequence). CDR3 residues: CASSQGGDTGELFF. DNA of the CDR3: TGTGCCAGCAGCCAAGGGGGGGACACCGGGGAGCTGTTTTTT.

The V and J genes are TRBV2 and TRBJ1-4; D not resolved. Trimming removed 7 bases at V and 7 bases at J, with 10 bases between. The length of the CDR3 is 12 residues. The germline CDR1 and CDR2 sequences are SNHLY and FYNNEI. CDR3 sequence: CASNWFSEKLFF. CDR3 nucleotides: TGTGCCAGCAATTGGTTTAGTGAAAAACTGTTTTTT.

The rearrangement uses TRBV4-1 and TRBJ2-5; D remains ambiguous. Trimming took 0 bases from V and 3 from J, leaving 17 bases between them. Germline V CDR1 and CDR2: MGHRA, YSYEKL. The CDR3 is made up of 17 amino acids. The CDR3 DNA follows: TGCGCCAGCAGCCAAGAAGGAACTAAACTAACTGAAGAGACCCAGTACTTC. Translating gives CASSQEGTKLTEETQYF.

The CDR3 reads CASSLVDSSNQPQHF. Written as DNA, the CDR3 is TGTGCCAGCAGCTTAGTCGACAGTAGCAATCAGCCCCAGCATTTT. The chain links TRBV7-2 to TRBJ1-5, with a tentative D call TRBD1 (5 bases). The germline V and J ends were trimmed by 1 base and 0 bases, with 7 bases remaining between them. Germline V gene sequence: CDR1 SGHTA, CDR2 FQGNSA. The CDR3 is made up of 15 amino acids.

This clone has a handful of counts. This chain uses TRBV7-6 with TRBJ2-1, with a weak D call TRBD2 (6 bases). CDR1 is SGHVS and CDR2 is FNYEAQ in the germline V gene. The CDR3 is 15 residues long. V was clipped by 0 bases and J by 6 bases, with 12 bases between them. This CDR3 reads CASSLALGRGNEQFF. The CDR3 DNA reads TGTGCCAGCAGCTTAGCGCTCGGGAGAGGCAATGAGCAGTTCTTC.

The chain combines TRBV28 with TRBJ2-7; 8 bases are a match to TRBD1. Germline values: CDR1 MDHEN, CDR2 SYDVKM. J was trimmed by 7 bases and V by 6 bases; bases with no gene match: 17. CDR3 length equals 16 residues. The CDR3 is CASRSSGGASLGEQYF. The CDR3, as DNA: TGTGCCAGCAGATCCTCAGGGGGCGCTTCTCTTGGTGAGCAGTACTTC.

The rearrangement links TRBV28 to TRBJ1-2; TRBD1 matches at 8 bases. With 6 bases clipped from V and 4 bases from J, the junction kept 10 bases outside the gene matches. Germline V gene data show CDR1 as MDHEN and CDR2 as SYDVKM. This CDR3 spans 15 amino acids. This CDR3 reads CASRAAGQAFYGYTF. CDR3 DNA: TGTGCCAGCAGAGCCGCGGGACAGGCGTTCTATGGCTACACCTTC.

The V call is TRBV3-1 (or the pseudogene TRBV3-2), the J call TRBJ1-3; D might be TRBD1 (5 bases). Germline CDR1 is LGHDT and CDR2 is YNNKEL (reference sequence). The CDR3 has 14 amino acids. With 4 bases removed from V and 2 bases from J, the gap between germline ends came to 9 bases. DNA of the CDR3: TGTGCCAGCAGCCCCAGGGAGGCTGGAAACACCATATATTTT. It yields the protein CASSPREAGNTIYF.

This chain uses TRBV18 with TRBJ1-1; D possibly corresponds to TRBD1 (6 bases). The germline V gene has CDR1 KGHSH and CDR2 LQKENI. V was pared by 3 bases and J by 3 bases, with 17 bases between. The CDR3 is made up of 16 amino acids. CDR3 DNA sequence: TGTGCCAGCTCACCTAGGGCAGGGGATTTATACACTGAAGCTTTCTTT. Its protein product is CASSPRAGDLYTEAFF. Combining the CDR3 with reference TRBV18 and TRBJ1-1 gives the whole variable domain NAGVMQNPRHLVRRRGQEARLRCSPMKGHSHVYWYRQLPEEGLKFMVYLQKENIIDESGMPKERFSAEFPKEGPSILRIQQVVRGDSAAYFCASSPRAGDLYTEAFFGQGTRLTVV.

The chain combines TRBV28 with TRBJ2-7; TRBD2 matches at 12 bases. The CDR3 contains 17 residues. Trimming took 6 bases from V and 0 from J; bases not matched to a gene: 9. Per germline, CDR1 MDHEN and CDR2 SYDVKM. The CDR3 reads CASSTGTSGRSSYEQYF. The CDR3 nucleotides read TGTGCCAGCAGCACCGGGACTAGCGGGCGAAGCTCCTACGAGCAGTACTTC.